The sequence of this T cell receptor beta chain was determined in a study of regulatory T cells in long-lasting Graves disease. This clonotype has a count of ten or more. Regarding time point: persistent/refractory GD, antithyroid drugs over 5 years with positive TRAb. PBMC-derived RNA was used for the TCR library. Researchers made TCR beta libraries by using iRepertoire HTBI primers and running Arm-PCR on CDR3 regions. TCRdb reanalysed the multiplex PCR reads using MiXCR and keeps one entry per CDR3 protein. The data contain about 470,000 distinct CDR3 sequences, roughly 21% of them seen just once; the ten biggest clones take up around 7%. Per germline, CDR1 SEHNR and CDR2 FQNEAQ (reference sequence). The CDR3 covers 13 residues. V was clipped by 5 bases and J by 6 bases, with 13 bases between them.

The rearrangement links TRBV7-9 to TRBJ1-1; D call uncertain. The sequenced sample was peripheral blood mononuclear cells (PBMCs), obtained when the disease was refractory, from a patient treated with antithyroid drugs. This clonotype was sampled from a female donor with Graves disease. The CDR3 DNA is TGTGCCAGCAGCCGTCTCTCGATGGCTGAAGCTTTCTTT. The encoded protein is CASSRLSMAEAFF.